Sequencing of this T cell receptor (beta chain) was carried out in a study of blood T cell repertoires in COVID-19. Study information: Nucleic acid was either cDNA or gDNA, and it came from T cells, B-cell-depleted T cells, or PBMCs.

The assay was immunoSEQ multiplex PCR, and TCRdb's table has in-frame clones only and misses some. The sample records about 260,000 clones, about 88% being singletons. Adults between roughly 18 and 89 years of age took part from under 30 US areas. Sequencing was carried out using PBMCs or T cells enriched from blood (not recorded which). The receptor was isolated from a young man with acute COVID-19.

The CDR3 region has the DNA TGTGCCAGCAGCCAAGTAGCCACCTCTGGAAACACCATATATTTT. It translates to CASSQVATSGNTIYF. V usage is TRBV14 and J usage is TRBJ1-3; D is ambiguous. Trimming pared 1 base from V and 0 bases from J, leaving 7 bases between. Germline CDR1 and CDR2: SGHDN and FVKESK. This CDR3 has 15 amino acids.